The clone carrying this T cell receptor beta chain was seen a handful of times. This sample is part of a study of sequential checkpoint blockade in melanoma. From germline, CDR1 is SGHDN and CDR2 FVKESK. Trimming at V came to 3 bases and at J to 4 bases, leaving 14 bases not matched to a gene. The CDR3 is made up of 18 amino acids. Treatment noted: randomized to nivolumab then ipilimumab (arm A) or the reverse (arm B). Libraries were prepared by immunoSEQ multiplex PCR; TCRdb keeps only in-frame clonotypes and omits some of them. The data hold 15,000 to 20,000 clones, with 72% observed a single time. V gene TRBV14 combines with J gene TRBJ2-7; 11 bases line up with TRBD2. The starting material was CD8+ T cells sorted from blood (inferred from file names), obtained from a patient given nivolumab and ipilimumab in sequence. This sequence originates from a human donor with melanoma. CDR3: CASSHTTSGSSYNYEQYF. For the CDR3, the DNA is TGTGCCAGCAGCCACACAACTAGCGGGAGCTCCTATAATTACGAGCAGTACTTC.